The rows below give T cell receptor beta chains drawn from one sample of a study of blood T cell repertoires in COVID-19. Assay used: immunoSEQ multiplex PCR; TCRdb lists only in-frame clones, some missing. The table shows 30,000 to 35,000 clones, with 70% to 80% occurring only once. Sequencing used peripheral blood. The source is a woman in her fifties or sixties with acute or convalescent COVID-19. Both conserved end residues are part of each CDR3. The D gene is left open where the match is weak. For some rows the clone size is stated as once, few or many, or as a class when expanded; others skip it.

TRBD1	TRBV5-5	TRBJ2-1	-	TGTGCCAGCAGCATAGGGTCCAGGGGGTTCGATGAGCAGTTCTTC	CASSIGSRGFDEQFF
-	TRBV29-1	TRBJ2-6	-	TGCAGCGGTGGACAGTCTGGGGCCAACGTCCTGACTTTC	CSGGQSGANVLTF
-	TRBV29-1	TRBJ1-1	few	TGCAGCGTTGAAGACACCGATGGACAGAACACTGAAGCTTTCTTT	CSVEDTDGQNTEAFF
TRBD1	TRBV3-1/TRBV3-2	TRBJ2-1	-	TGTGCCAGCAGCCCGGGGACAGGGGGCGTACATGAGCAGTTCTTC	CASSPGTGGVHEQFF
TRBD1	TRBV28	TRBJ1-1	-	TGTGCCAGCTCCTGGGGACAGGGGCGAACATGGACTGAAGCTTTCTTT	CASSWGQGRTWTEAFF
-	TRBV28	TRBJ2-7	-	TGTGCCAGCAGTTTCTTCCCTCCGTTGGGGGCGCTCGGAACCGAGCAGTACTTC	CASSFFPPLGALGTEQYF
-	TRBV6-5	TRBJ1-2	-	TGTGCCAGCAGCCCAGCGGGGGGCTATGGCTACACCTTC	CASSPAGGYGYTF
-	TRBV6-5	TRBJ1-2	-	TGTGCCAGCAGCAATTCAGGGGTCGACTATGGCTACACCTTC	CASSNSGVDYGYTF
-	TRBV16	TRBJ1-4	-	TGTGCCAGCAGCCAATCCCCCCCGGGGGCTAATGAAAAACTGTTTTTT	CASSQSPPGANEKLFF
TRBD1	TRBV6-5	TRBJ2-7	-	TGTGCCAGCAGTTACCCAGGGGGCTTCTACGAGCAGTACTTC	CASSYPGGFYEQYF
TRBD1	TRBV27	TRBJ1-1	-	TGTGCCAGCAGTTTAGGCGGACAGGGGAAAAAAATGAACACTGAAGCTTTCTTT	CASSLGGQGKKMNTEAFF
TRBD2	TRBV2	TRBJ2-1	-	TGTGCCAGCGGTCGGGGGGGATACAATGAGCAGTTCTTC	CASGRGGYNEQFF
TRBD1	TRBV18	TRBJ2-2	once	TGTGCCAGCTCACGGGGACAGGGGAACACCGGGGAGCTGTTTTTT	CASSRGQGNTGELFF
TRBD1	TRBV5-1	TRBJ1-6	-	TGCGCCAGCAGCTTCTCGGGACAGGTTCATAATTCACCCCTCCACTTT	CASSFSGQVHNSPLHF
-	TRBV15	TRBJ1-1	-	TGTGCCACCAGCAGAGACGCAGGGGCGGAGGCTGAAGCTTTCTTT	CATSRDAGAEAEAFF
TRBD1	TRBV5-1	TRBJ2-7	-	TGCGCCAGCAGCATCAATGACAGGGCCGAGCAGTACTTC	CASSINDRAEQYF
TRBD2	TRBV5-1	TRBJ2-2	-	TGCGCCAGCAGCCCGAGGACTAGCGTGGACACCGGGGAGCTGTTTTTT	CASSPRTSVDTGELFF